This record concerns one TCR beta chain sequence. What it binds is not known. A read error may account for a junction end that differs from germline. This sample stems from a study of T cell responses to AZD1222 COVID-19 vaccine. Study-level points and caveats: Females made up more of the donors, who were largely white British, and clonal diversity may have come out too low. Increased Spike-specific TCR breadth and depth were observed after two AZD1222 doses.

Repertoires were generated with immunoSEQ multiplex PCR, while TCRdb's copy carries only in-frame clones and drops some. The sample holds some 95,000 clones, about 86% seen once. The CDR3 totals 16 residues. The germline gives CDR1 LNHDA, CDR2 SQIVND (reference sequence). The sequence derives from an adult in good health. The sample in question was peripheral blood, obtained on day 0 of AZD1222 vaccination. V gene TRBV19 combines with J gene TRBJ1-4, with 10 positions matching TRBD1. The DNA of the CDR3 is TGTGCCAGTAGTAGTCCACGACAGGGGGCTAACGAAAAACTGTTTTTT. It encodes CASSSPRQGANEKLFF. Using reference TRBV19 and TRBJ1-4 for the parts outside the CDR3, the full variable domain is DGGITQSPKYLFRKEGQNVTLSCEQNLNHDAMYWYRQDPGQGLRLIYYSQIVNDFQKGDIAEGYSVSREKKESFPLTVTSAQKNPTAFYLCASSSPRQGANEKLFFGSGTQLSVL.